This TCR beta chain originates from a study of blood T cell repertoires in COVID-19. About the research overall: PBMCs, B-cell-depleted T cells, or T cells provided the cDNA or gDNA that made up the material.

CDR3 length: 14 amino acids. Germline V gene sequence: CDR1 LNHDA, CDR2 SQIVND (reference sequence). V was clipped by 9 bases and J by 2 bases, with 15 bases between them. Only in-frame clones appear in the TCRdb table, and some are missing; sequencing was by immunoSEQ multiplex PCR. The data hold 250,000 to 350,000 clones, with more than 70% observed a single time. What was sequenced was peripheral blood. This rearrangement joins TRBV19 to TRBJ2-3; D not certain. The clonotype originates from a woman aged 25 to 45 who had recovered from COVID-19. CDR3 loop: CASPEYLTTDTQYF. In DNA, the CDR3 is TGTGCCAGCCCCGAATACCTAACCACAGATACGCAGTATTTT.